A selection of T cell receptor beta chains follows, all from one sample in a study of long-term antiretroviral therapy in people with HIV. Profiled with immunoSEQ multiplex PCR; TCRdb holds only in-frame clones, not every one. The sample gives about 30,000 clones, around 92% of which show up once; about 3% is in the top ten. Sequenced here: unsorted PBMCs, sampled 7.4 years after starting antiretroviral therapy. Receptor source: a man aged 45-60 years with HIV. CDR3s leave out the opening cysteine and the closing phenylalanine or tryptophan.

j_call | v_call | cdr3_aa
TRBJ1-3 | TRBV10-3 | AISAQGSSTIY
TRBJ2-3 | TRBV9 | ASSTRDQSTDTQY
TRBJ2-2 | TRBV27 | ASSLPRLAGGTGELF
TRBJ1-1 | TRBV27 | ASSLWRGNTEAF
TRBJ2-5 | TRBV29-1 | SVEWGGRETQY
TRBJ1-3 | TRBV9 | ASSGNQGPGNTIY
TRBJ2-2 | TRBV28 | ASSYIRRYPGELF
TRBJ2-2 | TRBV7-2 | ASSLVRDTGELF
TRBJ2-7 | TRBV25-1 | ASRGQGTYEQY
TRBJ2-1 | TRBV5-1 | ASRLAGIYNEQF
TRBJ2-7 | TRBV27 | ASSYRSGYEQY
TRBJ1-5 | TRBV7-8 | ASSLGRQAIAGAQH
TRBJ1-2 | TRBV19 | ASSGGGGYGYT
TRBJ1-3 | TRBV4-3 | ASSQDPPGTGGYSGNTIY
TRBJ1-1 | TRBV5-1 | ASSSLTGRTEAF
TRBJ1-5 | TRBV21-1 | ASSKDINQPQH
TRBJ1-1 | TRBV18 | ASSNGGTEAF
TRBJ2-3 | TRBV5-1 | ASSLAPSGGGTDTQY
TRBJ2-7 | TRBV2 | ASKVPSDEQY
TRBJ2-7 | TRBV9 | ASSHGTSGGGAYEQY
TRBJ2-7 | TRBV6-5 | ASRPGRTYEQY
TRBJ1-4 | TRBV9 | ASSVGVRANEKLF
TRBJ2-1 | TRBV9 | ASSAGRWGVSNEQF
TRBJ2-7 | TRBV18 | ASSPPSGSYEQY
TRBJ1-1 | TRBV29-1 | SVDQGTDNTEAF
TRBJ1-2 | TRBV4-1 | ASSQEWGQPNLNYGYT
TRBJ1-2 | TRBV5-1 | ASSLEQINYGYT
TRBJ2-7 | TRBV6-1 | ASSLGQGAYEQY
TRBJ2-3 | TRBV30 | AWSLMGDGTDTQY